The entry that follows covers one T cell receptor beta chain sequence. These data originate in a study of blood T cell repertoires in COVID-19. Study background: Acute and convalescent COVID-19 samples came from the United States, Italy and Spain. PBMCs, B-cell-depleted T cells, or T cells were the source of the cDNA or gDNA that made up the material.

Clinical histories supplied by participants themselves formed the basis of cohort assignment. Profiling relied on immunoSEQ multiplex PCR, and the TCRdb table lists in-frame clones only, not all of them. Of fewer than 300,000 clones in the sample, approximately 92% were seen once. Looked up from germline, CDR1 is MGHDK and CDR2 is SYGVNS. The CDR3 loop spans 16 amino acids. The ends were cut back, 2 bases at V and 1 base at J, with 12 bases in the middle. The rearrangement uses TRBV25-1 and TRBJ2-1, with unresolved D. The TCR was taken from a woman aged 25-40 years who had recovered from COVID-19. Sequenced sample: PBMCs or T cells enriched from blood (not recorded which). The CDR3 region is CASSERRGLSYNEQFF. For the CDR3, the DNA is TGTGCCAGCAGTGAACGCCGAGGTCTATCCTACAATGAGCAGTTCTTC.